A single sample gave rise to the 17 T cell receptor beta chains below, sequenced in a study of T-cell memory formation after mild COVID-19. TCRdb re-derived calls from the 5' RACE reads in MiXCR, one entry per CDR3 protein. The data contain around 400,000 distinct CDR3 sequences, about 24% of them singletons. The sample consisted of PBMCs or a T cell subset sorted from them (not recorded which). Receptors were obtained from an adult woman who had mild COVID-19 (a few samples of this study predate the infection). Cell type and time point are not known.

This clonotype was observed many times. The chain carries TRBV5-1 and TRBJ2-3; D is possibly TRBD1 (6 bases). Germline V lookup: CDR1 SGHRS, CDR2 YFSETQ. Trimming cost V 3 bases and J 0 bases, with 14 bases left between them. The CDR3 contains 16 residues. The CDR3 sequence is CASSSNRAYSTDTQYF. CDR3 coding DNA: TGCGCCAGCAGCTCAAACAGGGCCTATAGCACAGATACGCAGTATTTT.

The V and J genes are TRBV30 and TRBJ2-3, with 13 bases matching TRBD2. The CDR3 is made up of 14 amino acids. The junction had 2 bases not matched to a gene; V was cut back by 5 bases and J by 3 bases. Per the germline V gene, CDR1 is GTSNPN and CDR2 is SVGIG (reference sequence). Here the CDR3 reads CAWGTSGMTDTQYF. The CDR3 coding sequence is TGTGCCTGGGGGACTAGCGGGATGACAGATACGCAGTATTTT.

The sample holds many counts of this clonotype. The chain is built from TRBV5-1 and TRBJ2-2; D may be TRBD2 (5 bases). The germline V gene encodes CDR1 SGHRS and CDR2 YFSETQ. Trimming left V 2 bases short and J 5 bases short, with 13 bases between. The CDR3 consists of 15 residues. The CDR3 DNA sequence: TGCGCCAGCAGCTTTAACGGGATTACAACCGGGGAGCTGTTTTTT. The encoded protein is CASSFNGITTGELFF. The full variable domain, in which reference TRBV5-1 and TRBJ2-2 provide the parts outside the CDR3, is KAGVTQTPRYLIKTRGQQVTLSCSPISGHRSVSWYQQTPGQGLQFLFEYFSETQRNKGNFPGRFSGRQFSNSRSEMNVSTLELGDSALYLCASSFNGITTGELFFGEGSRLTVL.

This clonotype was picked up a small number of times. The V call is TRBV6-5, the J call TRBJ2-6; 9 bases are a match to TRBD2. The CDR3 is 17 amino acids. The germline gives CDR1 MNHEY, CDR2 SVGAGI. V was pared by 3 bases and J by 2 bases, with 5 bases of the junction left unmatched. CDR3 sequence reads: CASSYLVAGAGANVLTF. The DNA of the CDR3 is TGTGCCAGCAGTTATCTGGTAGCGGGAGCTGGGGCCAACGTCCTGACTTTC.

The rearrangement links TRBV12-3 or TRBV12-4 to TRBJ2-1; 13 positions agree with TRBD2. This CDR3 is 21 amino acids long. V shed 5 bases and J 0 bases; nucleotides not matched to a gene: 16. CDR3: CASSHDTSGGGLGSSYNEQFF. CDR3 DNA: TGTGCCAGCAGTCACGATACTAGCGGGGGGGGTCTGGGCAGCTCCTACAATGAGCAGTTCTTC.

The rearrangement uses TRBV10-3 and TRBJ1-1, with D possibly matching TRBD1 (5 bases). Germline CDR1 ENHRY, CDR2 SYGVKD. The ends were cut back, 3 bases at V and 0 bases at J, with 11 bases in the middle. CDR3 length: 15 amino acids. The CDR3 sequence is CAISERGGMNTEAFF. CDR3 bases: TGTGCCATCAGTGAAAGGGGCGGCATGAACACTGAAGCTTTCTTT.

This sequence joins TRBV2 and TRBJ2-7, with TRBD2 matching over 10 bases. Germline lookup yields CDR1 SNHLY and CDR2 FYNNEI. V lost 1 base to trimming and J lost 5 bases; unmatched junction nucleotides: 2. CDR3 length equals 14 residues. As DNA, the CDR3 is TGTGCCAGCAGTGAAGGTCTAGCGGGAGACGAGCAGTACTTC. Translating it yields CASSEGLAGDEQYF.

This clonotype appeared a few times. The chain combines TRBV7-9 with TRBJ2-1; the D gene is possibly TRBD2 (6 bases). Germline values: CDR1 SEHNR, CDR2 FQNEAQ (reference sequence). The CDR3 length is 15 residues. Trimming left V 1 base short and J 9 bases short, with 16 bases between. As DNA, the CDR3 is TGTGCCAGCAGCTTAGGAATGGGACTGCTTGTTGAGCAGTTCTTC. This encodes CASSLGMGLLVEQFF.

This chain connects TRBV29-1 to TRBJ2-7; TRBD2 is a possible D gene (5 bases). The CDR3 spans 13 residues. V lost 7 bases and J 7 bases, leaving 20 bases between the germline ends. The germline CDR1 and CDR2 sequences are SQVTM and ANQGSEA. In DNA form, the CDR3 reads TGCAGCGCCACCAGCGTAGGGCCGGGAGAGCAGTACTTC. Translation: CSATSVGPGEQYF.

The V and J genes are TRBV7-2 and TRBJ2-1, with a tentative D call TRBD2 (10 bases). The V end lost 7 bases, the J end lost 8 bases, and 42 bases lay between the germline ends. The CDR3 length is 22 residues. In germline, CDR1 is SGHTA, CDR2 FQGNSA. The CDR3 region has the DNA TGTGCCAGCACCACACCCCGCAGGGGGACAGGGATTAGCGGGGGGCAACGCGATGAGCAGTTCTTC. Translation: CASTTPRRGTGISGGQRDEQFF.

This clonotype appeared a few times. V is TRBV10-3 and J is TRBJ2-1, with D possibly being TRBD2 (5 bases). The V end lost 2 bases, the J end lost 6 bases, and 11 bases lay between the germline ends. The CDR3 consists of 14 residues. The germline V gene encodes CDR1 ENHRY and CDR2 SYGVKD. The CDR3 protein is CAISELTGSNEQFF. CDR3 DNA: TGTGCCATCAGTGAGCTGACGGGGTCCAATGAGCAGTTCTTC.

The sample holds a few counts of this clonotype. The chain combines TRBV5-6 with TRBJ2-2; D gene ambiguous. Between the trimmed V and J ends, which lost 1 base and 1 base, there was a span of 2 bases. The CDR3 consists of 13 residues. The germline V gene encodes CDR1 SGHDT and CDR2 YYEEEE. The CDR3 DNA is TGTGCCAGCAGCTTGAAGAACACCGGGGAGCTGTTTTTT. Its protein product is CASSLKNTGELFF. The full variable domain, its missing parts supplied by reference TRBV5-6 and TRBJ2-2, is DAGVTQSPTHLIKTRGQQVTLRCSPKSGHDTVSWYQQALGQGPQFIFQYYEEEERQRGNFPDRFSGHQFPNYSSELNVNALLLGDSALYLCASSLKNTGELFFGEGSRLTVL.

This clonotype was observed a handful of times. The chain links TRBV7-9 to TRBJ2-5; 15 positions match TRBD2. CDR1 is SEHNR and CDR2 is FQNEAQ in the germline V gene (reference sequence). The trim removed 1 base at V and 4 bases at J, leaving 16 bases unmatched. This CDR3 is 21 amino acids long. CDR3 sequence reads: CASSLGAARTSGGAVPETQYF. CDR3 in DNA: TGTGCCAGCAGCTTAGGAGCGGCCAGGACTAGCGGGGGGGCGGTTCCAGAGACCCAGTACTTC.

The chain carries TRBV29-1 and TRBJ1-5; possible D gene TRBD1, 5 bases. This CDR3 is built from 14 residues. The germline V and J ends were trimmed by 4 bases and 5 bases, with 15 bases remaining between them. The germline CDR1 and CDR2 sequences are SQVTM and ANQGSEA. The CDR3, as DNA: TGCAGCGTTGCAGTTGGGGGGAGCCATCAGCCCCAGCATTTT. Residues: CSVAVGGSHQPQHF.

The rearrangement joins TRBV7-9 to TRBJ2-3; D gene ambiguous. The CDR3 totals 16 residues. Deletions cut 5 bases from V and 5 bases from J, with 20 bases between. Germline CDR1 SEHNR, CDR2 FQNEAQ (reference sequence). The CDR3 DNA reads TGTGCCAGCAGCCCGGCCCGGAGCAACCCCATAGATACGCAGTATTTT. Amino acid sequence: CASSPARSNPIDTQYF. Complete variable domain (other parts from reference TRBV7-9 and TRBJ2-3): DTGVSQNPRHKITKRGQNVTFRCDPISEHNRLYWYRQTLGQGPEFLTYFQNEAQLEKSRLLSDRFSAERPKGSFSTLEIQRTEQGDSAMYLCASSPARSNPIDTQYFGPGTRLTVL.

This clonotype was seen a few times. The chain couples TRBV3-1 to TRBJ1-2; the D gene is possibly TRBD1 (5 bases). This CDR3 is 14 amino acids long. V gave up 1 base and J gave up 8 bases, with 14 bases separating them. In germline, CDR1 is LGHDT, CDR2 YNNKEL (reference sequence). CDR3: CASSQATQAAGYTF. The DNA of the CDR3 is TGTGCCAGCAGCCAAGCTACACAGGCGGCCGGCTACACCTTC.

This clonotype was recorded many times. The J gene is TRBJ2-1, the V gene TRBV4-1, with D perhaps being TRBD1 or TRBD2 (6 bases each). The CDR3 extends over 16 amino acids. Germline values: CDR1 MGHRA, CDR2 YSYEKL. Trimming left V 4 bases short and J 5 bases short, with 18 bases between. The CDR3 coding sequence is TGCGCCAGCAGCCCACAGCCGGGGGCGAAAGACAATGAGCAGTTCTTC. Translating gives CASSPQPGAKDNEQFF.